The text below deals with one TCR beta chain. Per the original data handling: Estimated nucleated cell counts came from reference gene primer amplification. The table came from immunoSEQ multiplex PCR; TCRdb's copy has only in-frame clones and leaves some out. For V, J and clone size, that table is used; D and trimming come from the DNA. Counted here are a few hundred thousand clones, approximately 90% occurring once; the ten biggest clones make up less than 1.5%. The sample is drawn from a study of blood T cell repertoires in COVID-19. CDR3 length: 19 amino acids. Trimming took 1 base from V and 4 from J, leaving 26 bases between them. The V gene's germline CDR1 is SGHKS and CDR2 YYEKEE (reference sequence).

Sequenced: PBMCs or T cells enriched from blood (not recorded which). The V gene is TRBV5-5, the J gene TRBJ1-1, with D tentatively TRBD1 (5 bases). This receptor was taken from a man aged 25 to 45 who had recovered from COVID-19. The DNA of the CDR3 is TGTGCCAGCAGCTTGATTCGTTTTGGGGCAGCAGACTTGGGCACTGAAGCTTTCTTT. It codes for CASSLIRFGAADLGTEAFF. Using reference TRBV5-5 and TRBJ1-1 for the parts outside the CDR3, the full variable domain is DAGVTQSPTHLIKTRGQQVTLRCSPISGHKSVSWYQQVLGQGPQFIFQYYEKEERGRGNFPDRFSARQFPNYSSELNVNALLLGDSALYLCASSLIRFGAADLGTEAFFGQGTRLTVV.